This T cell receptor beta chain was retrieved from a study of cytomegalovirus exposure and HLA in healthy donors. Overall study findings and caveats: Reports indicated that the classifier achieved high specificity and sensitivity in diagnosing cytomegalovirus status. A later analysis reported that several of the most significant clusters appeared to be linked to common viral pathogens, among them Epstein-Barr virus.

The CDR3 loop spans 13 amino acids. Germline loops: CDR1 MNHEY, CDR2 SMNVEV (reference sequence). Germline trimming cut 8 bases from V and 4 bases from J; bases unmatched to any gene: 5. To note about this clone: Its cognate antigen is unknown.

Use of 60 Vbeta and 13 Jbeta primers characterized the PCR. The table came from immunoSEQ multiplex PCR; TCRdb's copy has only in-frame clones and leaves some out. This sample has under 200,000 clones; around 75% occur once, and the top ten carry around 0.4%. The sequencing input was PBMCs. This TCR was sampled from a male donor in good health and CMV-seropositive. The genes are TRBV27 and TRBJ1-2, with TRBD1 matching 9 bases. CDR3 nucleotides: TGTGCCAGCGGAAGGACAGGGGCCTATGGCTACACCTTC. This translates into CASGRTGAYGYTF.